One sample yielded the 8 T cell receptor beta chains listed below, sequenced in a study of response to subunit inactivated influenza vaccine. From the RT-PCR reads, TCRdb called clonotypes with MiXCR, one entry per CDR3 protein. This sample has 650,000 or so distinct CDR3 sequences, with 14% found just once. The source material was PBMCs from blood, sampled 14 to 15 days before vaccination. These receptors originate from a man aged 45-60 years who received an inactivated influenza vaccine.

This clonotype was counted between two and nine times. The chain carries TRBV28 and TRBJ1-2, with TRBD1 identical over 7 bases. The CDR3 has 14 residues. Trimming took 6 bases from V and 2 from J; bases not matched to a gene: 6. CDR1 MDHEN and CDR2 SYDVKM come from the germline V gene. The CDR3, as DNA: TGTGCCAGCAGCACAGGGGCCTCCAACTATGGCTACACCTTC. This codes for CASSTGASNYGYTF.

This clonotype was counted a few times. The chain carries TRBV5-6 and TRBJ2-7; 11 bases are shared with TRBD2. CDR3 length equals 17 residues. Looked up from germline, CDR1 is SGHDT and CDR2 is YYEEEE. After removal of 0 bases from V and 4 bases from J, the junction contained 9 bases not matched to a gene. The CDR3 DNA sequence: TGTGCCAGCAGCTTGGGCCCAAGACTAGCGGGATTATACGAGCAGTACTTC. It encodes CASSLGPRLAGLYEQYF.

This sequence joins TRBV20-1 and TRBJ2-7; TRBD1 matches 7 bases. The CDR3 extends over 15 amino acids. The germline gives CDR1 DFQATT, CDR2 SNEGSKA (reference sequence). V lost 2 bases to trimming and J lost 1 base; unmatched junction nucleotides: 8. This CDR3 is CSARLPGQISYEQYF. The CDR3 nucleotides are TGCAGTGCTAGACTCCCGGGACAGATTTCCTACGAGCAGTACTTC.

The chain employs TRBV7-8 and TRBJ2-5; either TRBD1 or TRBD2 may supply D (5 bases each). CDR1 is SGHVS, CDR2 FQNEAQ, per germline. V lost 0 bases to trimming and J lost 4 bases, with 12 bases between them. CDR3 size: 15 residues. Written as DNA, the CDR3 is TGTGCCAGCAGCTTAGCGCAGGGAGTGGGAGAGACCCAGTACTTC. Its translation: CASSLAQGVGETQYF.

The table lists this clonotype with a few counts. The J gene is TRBJ1-5, the V gene TRBV5-8, with unresolved D. V was cut by 2 bases and J by 6 bases, with 9 bases left in between. Germline loops: CDR1 SGHTS, CDR2 YDEGEE. This CDR3 is 13 amino acids long. The CDR3 sequence is CASSLDIPQPQHF. In DNA form, the CDR3 reads TGTGCCAGCAGCTTAGACATCCCTCAGCCCCAGCATTTT.

This clonotype has just a few counts. The V and J genes are TRBV20-1 and TRBJ2-1; 9 bases fit TRBD2. This CDR3 has 14 residues. The V gene's germline CDR1 is DFQATT and CDR2 SNEGSKA (reference sequence). With 6 bases clipped from V and 5 bases from J, the junction kept 8 bases outside the gene matches. CDR3: CSASGTSPDNEQFF. The DNA for the CDR3 is TGCAGTGCGTCCGGGACTAGCCCCGACAATGAGCAGTTCTTC.

The gene calls are TRBV27 and TRBJ2-1; D could derive from TRBD1 or TRBD2 (5 bases each). V lost 2 bases and J 9 bases, leaving 14 bases between the germline ends. Germline loops: CDR1 MNHEY, CDR2 SMNVEV (reference sequence). The CDR3 spans 14 residues. For the CDR3, the DNA is TGTGCCAGCAGTTTAGGGGACCTACTTGCTGAGCAGTTCTTC. This codes for CASSLGDLLAEQFF.

This clonotype was found a few times. The chain joins TRBV5-1 to TRBJ1-1; no clear D gene. In germline, CDR1 is SGHRS, CDR2 YFSETQ. With 6 bases removed from V and 3 bases from J, the gap between germline ends came to 6 bases. The CDR3 has 11 amino acids. This CDR3 is CASTSDTEAFF. DNA of the CDR3: TGCGCCAGCACATCGGACACTGAAGCTTTCTTT.